The rows below give T cell receptor beta chains drawn from one sample of a study of CD8+CD57+ T cells in acquired aplastic anemia. MiXCR, applied by TCRdb to the reads, yields one record per CDR3 protein. The repertoire holds around 430,000 distinct CDR3 sequences, with about a third as singletons. Sequences were obtained from sorted CD4+, CD8+, or CD8+CD57+ T cells (not recorded which) from PBMCs. All receptors derive from a human donor with aplastic anemia. CDR3s include the opening cysteine and the closing phenylalanine or tryptophan. The D gene is left open where the match is weak. The size of a clone is reported for some rows only, either as once, few or many, or as a class for expanded clones.

TRBJ2-7 | TRBV19 | TRBD2 | - | TGTGCCAGTAAGTCCTTAGCGGGAGAGTCCTACGGGCAGTACTTC | CASKSLAGESYGQYF
TRBJ2-7 | TRBV20-1 | - | many | TGCAGTGCTAGGGAGACTGCAAACTCCTACGAGCAGTACTTC | CSARETANSYEQYF
TRBJ1-1 | TRBV20-1 | - | many | TGCAGTGCCTACAGGAACACTGAAGCTTTCTTT | CSAYRNTEAFF
TRBJ2-7 | TRBV20-1 | - | - | TGCAGTTATCGTTCGGCAGGGGGGGACGGCGAGCAGTACTTC | CSYRSAGGDGEQYF
TRBJ1-3 | TRBV6-5 | - | few | TGTGCTAGCAGTTACGGGGGCAACTCTGGAAACACCATATATTTT | CASSYGGNSGNTIYF
TRBJ1-1 | TRBV20-1 | - | many | TGCAGTGCTAGAGACTGGGGACACTCGAACACTGAAGCTTTCTTT | CSARDWGHSNTEAFF
TRBJ2-3 | TRBV5-1 | TRBD2 | - | TGCGCCAGCAGCGGGGAAGGACTAGTTGATACGCAGTATTTT | CASSGEGLVDTQYF
TRBJ1-3 | TRBV19 | - | many | TGTGCCAGTAGTATCGGGGACCACTCTGGAAACACCATATATTTT | CASSIGDHSGNTIYF
TRBJ1-6 | TRBV6-5 | - | - | TGTGCCAGCGGTTACTCACGCGGGGGAAGTTCACCCCTCCACTTT | CASGYSRGGSSPLHF
TRBJ2-3 | TRBV4-2 | TRBD2 | - | TGTGCCAGCAGCCCAGTCGCGGGAGGCACAGATACGCAGTATTTT | CASSPVAGGTDTQYF
TRBJ2-4 | TRBV29-1 | TRBD1 | many | TGCAGCGCCCGACAGGGGCCATCTCAGTACTTC | CSARQGPSQYF
TRBJ2-5 | TRBV19 | TRBD2 | - | TGTGCCATCAGTGTGTCTAGCGGGGTCGAGACCCAGTACTTC | CAISVSSGVETQYF
TRBJ1-3 | TRBV7-2 | - | - | TGTGCCAGCAGCTTAGCGACGGCATCTCCGGGAAACACCATATATTTT | CASSLATASPGNTIYF
TRBJ1-3 | TRBV19 | - | - | TGTGCCAGTAGCATCCCCCGAAACTCTGGAAACACCATATATTTT | CASSIPRNSGNTIYF
TRBJ1-5 | TRBV19 | - | - | TGTGCCAGTAAGGGGGGGGACACCTCGAATCAGCCCCAGCATTTT | CASKGGDTSNQPQHF
TRBJ2-2 | TRBV5-1 | - | - | TGCGCCAGCAGCTTGAACAGAAACACCGGGGAGCTGTTTTTT | CASSLNRNTGELFF
TRBJ1-5 | TRBV4-3 | - | few | TGCGCCAGCAGCCAAGATATGGGGGGCCGGCAGCCCCAGCATTTT | CASSQDMGGRQPQHF
TRBJ2-3 | TRBV20-1 | TRBD2 | few | TGCAGTGCTTGGGCTAGCGGGAAGGGGGGCACAGATACGCAGTATTTT | CSAWASGKGGTDTQYF
TRBJ1-1 | TRBV29-1 | TRBD1 | - | TGCAGCGTTGCCCCGGGACAGGGGGCGAAGGCGGTCACTGAAGCTTTCTTT | CSVAPGQGAKAVTEAFF
TRBJ1-6 | TRBV2 | - | - | TGTGCCAGCAGTTCAGGGAATAATTCACCCCCCCACTTT | CASSSGNNSPPHF
TRBJ1-3 | TRBV7-3 | - | - | TGTGCCAGCAGCCAAGTTGTTAGTCGTTATGGAAACACCATATATTTT | CASSQVVSRYGNTIYF
TRBJ1-3 | TRBV7-2 | - | few | TGTGCCAGCAGCTTAAGGGGGATCTCTGGAAACACCATATATTTT | CASSLRGISGNTIYF
TRBJ1-2 | TRBV5-8 | - | few | TGTGCCAGCAGCTTGGATGGAAGCGGGAACTATGGCTACACCTTC | CASSLDGSGNYGYTF
TRBJ2-1 | TRBV6-5 | - | few | TGTGCCAGCAGTTACTCGTACCCAGTCAATGAGCAGTTCTTC | CASSYSYPVNEQFF
TRBJ1-2 | TRBV6-1 | - | - | TGTGCCAGCACCATCCGGCGGGGAAACTATGGCTACACCTTC | CASTIRRGNYGYTF
TRBJ1-5 | TRBV30 | - | - | TGTGCCTGGAGTGATGAAGTCAATCAGCCCCAGCATTTT | CAWSDEVNQPQHF
TRBJ2-5 | TRBV7-7 | - | many | TGTGCTAGCAGCCAGGAGGCAGGGGTACGGGAGACCCAGTACTTC | CASSQEAGVRETQYF
TRBJ2-4 | TRBV7-9 | - | - | TGTGCCAGCAGCTTAGAGGTGGCTCCCGGCATTCAGTACTTC | CASSLEVAPGIQYF
TRBJ2-1 | TRBV15 | - | many | TGTGCCACCAGCAGAAACAGGGTGACGTCGAATGAGCAGTTCTTC | CATSRNRVTSNEQFF
TRBJ2-1 | TRBV11-1 | - | - | TGTGCCAGCAGCCGGGCGGTCGGGGGGCAGGGCGATGAGCAGTTCTTC | CASSRAVGGQGDEQFF
TRBJ1-5 | TRBV19 | - | - | TGTGCCAGTAGCTGGGTAGGCAGGGTGAACAATCAGCCCCAGCATTTT | CASSWVGRVNNQPQHF
TRBJ2-5 | TRBV2 | TRBD2 | - | TGTGCCAGCAGCATTAGCGGGGGGGGGGAGACCCAGTACTTC | CASSISGGGETQYF
TRBJ1-3 | TRBV10-3 | TRBD1 | once | TGTGCCATCAAAGGGGGAGACAGGGGCGAGGCTGGAAACACCATATATTTT | CAIKGGDRGEAGNTIYF
TRBJ2-7 | TRBV19 | - | - | TGTGCCAGTACCTCAGGGCAGTACTTC | CASTSGQYF
TRBJ2-7 | TRBV15 | - | many | TGTGCCACCAGCAGTCAACCCGGAGAGGGCTACGAGCAGTACTTC | CATSSQPGEGYEQYF
TRBJ2-7 | TRBV14 | - | - | TGTGCCAGCAGAGCCTCCGGGGGGCTAGCGACGACCTACGAGCAGTACTTC | CASRASGGLATTYEQYF
TRBJ1-5 | TRBV2 | - | - | TGTGCCAACAGGTACCAGGGTCTAGGGCAGCCCCAGCATTTT | CANRYQGLGQPQHF
TRBJ2-2 | TRBV5-1 | TRBD2 | once | TGCGCCAGCAGCCCGGGACTACCGAACACCGGGGAGCTGTTTTTT | CASSPGLPNTGELFF
TRBJ2-7 | TRBV15 | - | - | TGTGCCACCAGCAGAGATCGGAGGAGGGGACTGGTCGAGCAGTACTTC | CATSRDRRRGLVEQYF
TRBJ1-5 | TRBV5-1 | - | few | TGCGCCAGCAGCTTGGCCGCAGGGTCCCAGCCCCAGCATTTT | CASSLAAGSQPQHF
TRBJ1-1 | TRBV20-1 | TRBD1 | few | TGCAGTGCTAGATCAAACACCCCGGGACAGGGGATCGACACTGAAGCTTTCTTT | CSARSNTPGQGIDTEAFF
TRBJ2-2 | TRBV11-2 | TRBD1 | - | TGTGCCAGCAGCTTAGTAGGGGGCGCGAGCGGCGGGGAGCTGTTTTTT | CASSLVGGASGGELFF
TRBJ2-1 | TRBV6-2/TRBV6-3 | - | once | TGTGCCAGCACTCGACGAGGACCGAGCTCCTACAATGAGCAGTTCTTC | CASTRRGPSSYNEQFF
TRBJ2-5 | TRBV12-3/TRBV12-4 | - | - | TGTGCCAGCAGTTTTTTTGGGGGGCTGGAGACCCAGTACTTC | CASSFFGGLETQYF
TRBJ1-6 | TRBV5-1 | TRBD1 | many | TGCGCCAGCAGCTTGCCGGACAGGAGTTCACCCCTCCACTTT | CASSLPDRSSPLHF
TRBJ1-1 | TRBV19 | - | many | TGTGCCAGTACTTCTTTGACAGGACCGACCACTGAAGCTTTCTTT | CASTSLTGPTTEAFF